This TCR beta chain was observed in a study of T cell clones after liver transplantation. Across the study: Three of the eight recipients were HCV-positive; the rest had non-autoimmune, non-viral transplant indications.

Trimming cost V 5 bases and J 3 bases, with 14 bases left between them. There are 14 residues in the CDR3. The V gene's germline CDR1 is MNHNS and CDR2 SASEGT. In the case of this clone: Its target is not known.

Study outcomes and limitations: Donor-reactive sequences fell more than third party-reactive ones, suggesting partial deletion. The donor-reactive repertoire was only partly measurable in a couple of subjects, lacking donor cells.

Sequencing used immunoSEQ multiplex PCR; TCRdb keeps in-frame clones, though not all of them. Among roughly 15,000 clones, around 90% were seen once, and the ten largest hold approximately 50%. The specimen comprised CD8+ T cells from blood, sampled before liver transplant. This sequence originates from a human donor who received a liver transplant. The chain couples TRBV6-1 to TRBJ2-7; maybe TRBD2 (7 bases). CDR3 DNA: TGTGCCAGCAGTCTTGAGGGGGGGTACTACGAGCAGTACTTC. The encoded protein is CASSLEGGYYEQYF.